Listed below are T cell receptor beta chains from one sample, sequenced in a study of blood T cell repertoires in COVID-19. Generated by immunoSEQ multiplex PCR, the TCRdb table keeps only in-frame clones and is missing some. The repertoire holds about 240,000 clones, around 81% seen once, with around 7.5% in the top ten. Sequenced: peripheral blood. These receptors all come from a woman of 80 years or more with COVID-19, enrolled during active disease. The CDR3 runs from the conserved cysteine through the conserved F or W. A D gene is named only where the DNA matches it firmly. Clone size, where shown, is once, few, many, or a class for clones that have expanded.

TRBV5-1	TRBD1	.	TRBJ2-7	TGCGCCAGCAGCTGGGGGAGGACAGGGGCCAACGAGCAGTACTTC	CASSWGRTGANEQYF
TRBV7-2	TRBD2	once	TRBJ2-1	TGTGCCAGCAGCTCTACAGCGGGAGTGTCCTACAATGAGCAGTTCTTC	CASSSTAGVSYNEQFF
TRBV3-1/TRBV3-2	.	.	TRBJ1-3	TGTGCCAGCAGCCCCAAGAGCTCTGGAAACACCATATATTTT	CASSPKSSGNTIYF
TRBV5-6	TRBD2	.	TRBJ2-2	TGTGCCAGCAGCGCGGGACTAGCGGGGGCCCGGGGCACCGGGGAGCTGTTTTTT	CASSAGLAGARGTGELFF
TRBV2	.	.	TRBJ1-1	TGTGCCAGCAGCTTACTCCCGAACACTGAAGCTTTCTTT	CASSLLPNTEAFF
TRBV4-1	TRBD2	.	TRBJ2-7	TGCGCCCGCAGCCGGGGGGGTCCCACCTACGAGCAGTACTTC	CARSRGGPTYEQYF
TRBV5-1	.	.	TRBJ1-6	TGCGCCAGCAGCCACGGAACAGGAGATAATTCACCCCTCCACTTT	CASSHGTGDNSPLHF
TRBV5-6	TRBD2	.	TRBJ2-2	TGTGCCAGCAGCTTTACGGGGGGAAACACCGGGGAGCTGTTTTTT	CASSFTGGNTGELFF
TRBV13	TRBD2	.	TRBJ2-3	TGTGCCAGCAGCCGATGGGAGGCGGGAGATCGAAATACGCAGTATTTT	CASSRWEAGDRNTQYF
TRBV2	.	.	TRBJ2-1	TGTGCCAGCATGTCCGTGGAGGGGGGGCCGAGCAATGAGCAGTTCTTC	CASMSVEGGPSNEQFF
TRBV18	TRBD1	.	TRBJ1-3	TGTGCCAGCTCACCGTGGACAGGGAGGGGAAACACCATATATTTT	CASSPWTGRGNTIYF
TRBV27	TRBD2	few	TRBJ2-1	TGTGCCAGCAGTACGACTAGCGGGACGATCAATGAGCAGTTCTTC	CASSTTSGTINEQFF
TRBV2	TRBD1	.	TRBJ1-1	TGTGCCAGCAGGAGACAGGGGGCTGGGGACACTGAAGCTTTCTTT	CASRRQGAGDTEAFF
TRBV6-4	.	once	TRBJ2-3	TGTGCCAGCAAAAGAAGGAGTTTCACCACAGATACGCAGTATTTT	CASKRRSFTTDTQYF
TRBV7-8	TRBD1	few	TRBJ1-6	TGTGCCAGCAGCCCCGGGACAGGGGGCGCTTATTCACCCCTCCACTTT	CASSPGTGGAYSPLHF
TRBV5-8	.	.	TRBJ1-5	TGTGCCAGCGGTAGGGGTGGGAACAGCAATCAGCCCCAGCATTTT	CASGRGGNSNQPQHF
TRBV3-1/TRBV3-2	TRBD1	.	TRBJ1-2	TGTGCCAGCAGCCAACACGGGACAGACTATGGCTACACCTTC	CASSQHGTDYGYTF
TRBV7-3	.	.	TRBJ1-2	TGTGCCAGCAGCTTAACAGGGGATGGCTACACCTTC	CASSLTGDGYTF
TRBV2	TRBD1	.	TRBJ1-5	TGTGCCAGCAGTGCCGACGGACAGGGTCAGCCCCAGCATTTT	CASSADGQGQPQHF
TRBV3-1/TRBV3-2	.	.	TRBJ1-3	TGTGCCAGCAGCCGTAGGGACACTTACTCTGGAAACACCATATATTTT	CASSRRDTYSGNTIYF
TRBV6-5	.	few	TRBJ1-5	TGTGCCAGCAGCCCCCTAACGATCAATCAGCCCCAGCATTTT	CASSPLTINQPQHF
TRBV28	.	.	TRBJ1-2	TGTGCCAGCAGTATTAGGGGCAGGGCCTATGGCTACACCTTC	CASSIRGRAYGYTF
TRBV9	.	.	TRBJ2-3	TGTGCCAGCAGCGTAGCCGGAGATACGCAGTATTTT	CASSVAGDTQYF
TRBV3-1/TRBV3-2	.	once	TRBJ1-4	TGTGCCAGCAGCCAACCCCAGGGCTCCTTGGGATATGAAAAACTGTTTTTT	CASSQPQGSLGYEKLFF
TRBV20-1	.	.	TRBJ1-5	TGCAGTGCTAGTTCCCTCGCGGGGGTTCGGCAGCCCCAGCATTTT	CSASSLAGVRQPQHF
TRBV6-6	TRBD2	.	TRBJ2-1	TGTGCCAGCAGGCTTACTAGCGCTCACTACAATGAGCAGTTCTTC	CASRLTSAHYNEQFF
TRBV11-2	TRBD2	.	TRBJ2-5	TGTGCCAGCAGCTTAGACGTGGGAGGGCTTCGAGAGACCCAGTACTTC	CASSLDVGGLRETQYF
TRBV5-1	.	.	TRBJ1-4	TGCGCCAGCAGCACATCATTCGGGGGAAATGAAAAACTGTTTTTT	CASSTSFGGNEKLFF
TRBV10-1	.	.	TRBJ2-7	TGCGCCAGCCGCTACGAGCAGTACTTC	CASRYEQYF
TRBV29-1	.	.	TRBJ1-1	TGCAGCGTAGAGCTGACAGAGAACACTGAAGCTTTCTTT	CSVELTENTEAFF
TRBV20-1	TRBD1	.	TRBJ1-1	TGCAGTGCTGGACAGGGGACACCTTTCTTT	CSAGQGTPFF
TRBV7-9	.	.	TRBJ1-1	TGTGCCAGCAGCAGCCGGGACACTCAAATGGGTCACAACACTGAAGCTTTCTTT	CASSSRDTQMGHNTEAFF
TRBV20-1	TRBD2	.	TRBJ2-1	TGCAGTGCTAGTGATGCGGGGGGAATCAATGAGCAGTTCTTC	CSASDAGGINEQFF
TRBV19	TRBD2	.	TRBJ2-1	TGTGCCAGTAGTATTGGGACTAGCGGTTCTGCTTCCTACAATGAGCAGTTCTTC	CASSIGTSGSASYNEQFF
TRBV7-9	TRBD1	.	TRBJ2-1	TGTGCCAGCAGCTTGACAGGGTTCGATGAGCAGTTCTTC	CASSLTGFDEQFF
TRBV4-1	.	.	TRBJ1-6	TGCGCCAGCAGCCAGCTATACACAGGGAGTGTTCGCTCACCCCTCCACTTT	CASSQLYTGSVRSPLHF
TRBV6-1	.	.	TRBJ2-5	TGTGCCAGCAGTGAATCTCAGGGCAGGCAAGAGACCCAGTACTTC	CASSESQGRQETQYF
TRBV6-5	.	.	TRBJ1-4	TGTGCCACCGCAAGGGGTTGGAGTGAAAAACTGTTTTTT	CATARGWSEKLFF
TRBV19	.	.	TRBJ1-5	TGTGCCAGTAGTATAGTCAGTGGTAGCAATCAGCCCCAGCATTTT	CASSIVSGSNQPQHF
TRBV11-2	TRBD2	.	TRBJ2-1	TGTGCCAGCAGCTTAGTAGAGCGGGGGGCCTACAATGAGCAGTTCTTC	CASSLVERGAYNEQFF
TRBV28	TRBD2	.	TRBJ2-3	TGTGCCAGCAGTTTAAGTGGCGGGGGGGGCCCAGATACGCAGTATTTT	CASSLSGGGGPDTQYF
TRBV30	TRBD1	.	TRBJ2-2	TGTGCTGAAATTACAGGGGGCGCAGGCACCGGGGAGCTGTTTTTT	CAEITGGAGTGELFF
TRBV6-6	.	.	TRBJ1-5	TGTGCCAGCAGTTATCCGGGAGGCGGCAATCAGCCCCAGCATTTT	CASSYPGGGNQPQHF
TRBV30	.	.	TRBJ1-4	TGTGCCTGGATGCGGGGAATCTACGAGGGTGAAAAACTGTTTTTT	CAWMRGIYEGEKLFF
TRBV7-9	.	.	TRBJ1-3	TGTGCCAGCAGCAAACAGGGAAATGCTGGAAACACCATATATTTT	CASSKQGNAGNTIYF
TRBV29-1	.	.	TRBJ1-1	TGCAGCGTAAACAGGGTGGGAACTGAAGCTTTCTTT	CSVNRVGTEAFF